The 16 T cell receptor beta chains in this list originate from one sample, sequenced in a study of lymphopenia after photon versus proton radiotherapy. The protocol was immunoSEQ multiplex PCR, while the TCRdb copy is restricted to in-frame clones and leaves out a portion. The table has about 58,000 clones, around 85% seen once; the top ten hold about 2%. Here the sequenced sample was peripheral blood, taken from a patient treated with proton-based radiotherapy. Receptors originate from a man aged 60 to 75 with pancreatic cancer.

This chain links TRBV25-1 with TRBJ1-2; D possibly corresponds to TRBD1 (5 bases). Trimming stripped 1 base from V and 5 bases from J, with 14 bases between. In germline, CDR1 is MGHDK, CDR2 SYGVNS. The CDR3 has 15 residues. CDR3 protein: CASSESGGFAYGYTF. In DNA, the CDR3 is TGTGCCAGCAGTGAATCGGGGGGTTTTGCGTATGGCTACACCTTC.

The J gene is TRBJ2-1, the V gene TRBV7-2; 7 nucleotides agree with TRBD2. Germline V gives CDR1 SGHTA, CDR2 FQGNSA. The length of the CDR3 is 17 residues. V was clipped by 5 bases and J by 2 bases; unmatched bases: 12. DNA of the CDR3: TGTGCCAGCAGCCCCCCTGGAAGCGGGGCGACCTACAATGAGCAGTTCTTC. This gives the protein CASSPPGSGATYNEQFF.

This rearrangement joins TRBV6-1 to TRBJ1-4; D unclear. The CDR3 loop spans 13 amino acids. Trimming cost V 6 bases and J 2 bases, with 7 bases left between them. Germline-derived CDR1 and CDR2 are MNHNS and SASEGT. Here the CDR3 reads CASRGVTNEKLFF. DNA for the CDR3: TGTGCCAGCAGAGGCGTTACTAATGAAAAACTGTTTTTT.

CDR3 bases: TGTGCCAGCAGTTTCGCGGGAGGCGGGTACGAGCAGTACTTC. Its protein is CASSFAGGGYEQYF. V and J are TRBV27 and TRBJ2-7, with TRBD2 matching 8 bases. This CDR3 has 14 residues. Unmatched junction bases numbered 5, after V lost 3 bases and J lost 4 bases. Germline CDR1 reads MNHEY; CDR2 reads SMNVEV (reference sequence).

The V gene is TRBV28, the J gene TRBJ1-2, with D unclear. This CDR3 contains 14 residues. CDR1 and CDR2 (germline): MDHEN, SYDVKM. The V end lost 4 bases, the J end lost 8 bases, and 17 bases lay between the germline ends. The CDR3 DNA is TGTGCCAGCAGTTCCAACCGACGGAGGGTCGGCTACACCTTC. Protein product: CASSSNRRRVGYTF.

The DNA for the CDR3 is TGTGCCAGCAGTTTATCCGCGGGAAGCGCAGATACGCAGTATTTT. Its translation: CASSLSAGSADTQYF. This rearrangement joins TRBV27 to TRBJ2-3, with a tentative D call TRBD2 (6 bases). Germline CDR1 is MNHEY and CDR2 is SMNVEV (reference sequence). Trimming stripped 0 bases from V and 4 bases from J, with 11 bases between. This CDR3 is 15 amino acids long.

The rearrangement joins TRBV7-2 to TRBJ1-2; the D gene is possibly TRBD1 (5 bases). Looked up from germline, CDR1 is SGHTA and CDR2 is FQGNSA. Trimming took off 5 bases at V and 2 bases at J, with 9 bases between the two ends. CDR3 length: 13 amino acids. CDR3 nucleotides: TGTGCCAGCAGCCCACCAGGGAACTATGGCTACACCTTC. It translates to CASSPPGNYGYTF.

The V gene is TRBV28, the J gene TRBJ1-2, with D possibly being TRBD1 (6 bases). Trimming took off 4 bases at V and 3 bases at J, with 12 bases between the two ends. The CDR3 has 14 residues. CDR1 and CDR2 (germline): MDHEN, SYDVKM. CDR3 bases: TGTGCCAGCAGTTCCATCAGGGGTTACTATGGCTACACCTTC. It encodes CASSSIRGYYGYTF.

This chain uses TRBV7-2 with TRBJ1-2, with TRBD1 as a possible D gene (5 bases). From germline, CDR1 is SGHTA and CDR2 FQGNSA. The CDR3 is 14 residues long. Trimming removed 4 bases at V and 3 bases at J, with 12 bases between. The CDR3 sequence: CASSSGGTYYGYTF. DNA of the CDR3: TGTGCCAGCAGCTCGGGAGGGACCTACTATGGCTACACCTTC.

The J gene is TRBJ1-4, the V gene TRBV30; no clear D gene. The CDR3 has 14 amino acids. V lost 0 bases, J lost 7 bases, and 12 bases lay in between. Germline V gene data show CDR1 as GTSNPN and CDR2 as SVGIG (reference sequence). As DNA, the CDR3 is TGTGCCTGGAGTGTACTAGGGAAGGGTGAAAAACTGTTTTTT. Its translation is CAWSVLGKGEKLFF.

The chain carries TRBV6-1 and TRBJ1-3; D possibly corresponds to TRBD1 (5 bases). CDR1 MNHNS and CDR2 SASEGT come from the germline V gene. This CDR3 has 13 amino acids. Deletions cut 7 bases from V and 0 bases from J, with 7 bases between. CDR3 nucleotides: TGTGCCAGCAAGAGGGGCTCTGGAAACACCATATATTTT. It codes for CASKRGSGNTIYF.

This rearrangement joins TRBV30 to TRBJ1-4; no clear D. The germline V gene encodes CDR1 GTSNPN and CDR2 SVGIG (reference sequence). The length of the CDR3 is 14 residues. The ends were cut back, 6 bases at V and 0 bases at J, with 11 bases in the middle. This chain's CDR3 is CACQRASTNEKLFF. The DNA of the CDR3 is TGTGCCTGTCAACGGGCCTCAACTAATGAAAAACTGTTTTTT.

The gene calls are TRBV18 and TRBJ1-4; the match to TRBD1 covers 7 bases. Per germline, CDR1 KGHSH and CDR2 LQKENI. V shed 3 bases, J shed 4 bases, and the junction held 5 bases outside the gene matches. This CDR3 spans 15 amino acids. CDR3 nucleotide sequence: TGTGCCAGCTCACCTAGACAGGGCCTTAATGAAAAACTGTTTTTT. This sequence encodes CASSPRQGLNEKLFF.

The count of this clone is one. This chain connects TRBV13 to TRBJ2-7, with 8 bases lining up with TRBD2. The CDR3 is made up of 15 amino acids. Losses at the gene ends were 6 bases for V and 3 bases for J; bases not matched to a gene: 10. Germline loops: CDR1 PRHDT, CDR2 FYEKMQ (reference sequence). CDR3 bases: TGTGCCAGCAGGAGCGGGAGAAGTCTCGGCTACGAGCAGTACTTC. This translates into CASRSGRSLGYEQYF.

CDR3 DNA sequence: TGTGCCAGCAGCCGACAGGGGGGAGGCTCCTACGAGCAGTACTTC. It specifies CASSRQGGGSYEQYF. The chain combines TRBV14 with TRBJ2-7; 9 positions agree with TRBD1. The CDR3 spans 15 residues. V gave up 4 bases and J gave up 0 bases; unmatched junction bases: 4. Per germline, CDR1 SGHDN and CDR2 FVKESK.

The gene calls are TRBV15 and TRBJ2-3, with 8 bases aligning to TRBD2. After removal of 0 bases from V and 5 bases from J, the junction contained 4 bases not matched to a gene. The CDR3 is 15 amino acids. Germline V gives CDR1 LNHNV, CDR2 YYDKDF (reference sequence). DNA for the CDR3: TGTGCCACCAGCAGAGATGCCGGGAGGGGAGATACGCAGTATTTT. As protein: CATSRDAGRGDTQYF.